One sample yielded the 32 T cell receptor beta chains listed below, sequenced in a study of T cells and Merkel cell carcinoma outcomes. Profiled with immunoSEQ multiplex PCR; TCRdb holds only in-frame clones, not every one. The sample comprises about 1,900 clones, over 85% of which are singletons, and just over 1.4% rests with the top ten. Material for sequencing was tumor tissue from Merkel cell carcinoma. The source is a human donor with Merkel cell carcinoma.

This clone was seen just once. The chain links TRBV7-9 to TRBJ1-2; 9 bases fit TRBD1. The CDR3 loop spans 15 amino acids. The J segment lost 4 bases and the V segment lost 1 base, leaving 4 bases of the junction unmatched. Germline V CDR1 and CDR2: SEHNR, FQNEAQ (reference sequence). As DNA, the CDR3 is TGTGCCAGCAGCTTAGTAGGGACAGGGCGCTATGGCTACACCTTC. Amino acids: CASSLVGTGRYGYTF.

The CDR3 nucleotides are TGTGCCAGCAGCTTATATCGGAACCAGGACGGCTACACCTTC. The encoded protein is CASSLYRNQDGYTF. The V call is TRBV11-2, the J call TRBJ1-2; D unresolved. Germline V lookup: CDR1 SGHAT, CDR2 FQNNGV. With 2 bases removed from V and 8 bases from J, the gap between germline ends came to 15 bases. This CDR3 region has 14 residues. Combining the CDR3 with reference TRBV11-2 and TRBJ1-2 gives the whole variable domain EAGVAQSPRYKIIEKRQSVAFWCNPISGHATLYWYQQILGQGPKLLIQFQNNGVVDDSQLPKDRFSAERLKGVDSTLKIQPAKLEDSAVYLCASSLYRNQDGYTFGSGTRLTVV.

V gene TRBV9 combines with J gene TRBJ2-3; 14 bases match TRBD2. J gave up 5 bases and V 4 bases, and 6 bases lay outside the gene matches. The germline V gene encodes CDR1 SGDLS and CDR2 YYNGEE. The CDR3 length is 16 residues. The CDR3 nucleotides are TGTGCCAGCAGCCTAGGGACTAGCGGGAGTATAGATACGCAGTATTTT. It specifies CASSLGTSGSIDTQYF.

The chain carries TRBV6-1 and TRBJ1-5, with 8 bases matching TRBD1. Germline lookup yields CDR1 MNHNS and CDR2 SASEGT. The ends lost 3 bases at V and 8 bases at J; junction bases unmatched: 12. CDR3 length equals 16 residues. The CDR3 bases are TGTGCCAGCAGTGAGGGGGTTAGGACAGGGCTGAAGCCCCAGCATTTT. It specifies CASSEGVRTGLKPQHF.

The rearrangement links TRBV10-3 to TRBJ1-2; TRBD1 matches at 7 bases. This CDR3 has 14 amino acids. J was trimmed by 3 bases and V by 2 bases; bases with no gene match: 3. The germline CDR1 and CDR2 sequences are ENHRY and SYGVKD. As DNA, the CDR3 is TGTGCCATCAGTGAGGCAGGGGGGGACTATGGCTACACCTTC. Its translation is CAISEAGGDYGYTF.

CDR3 sequence: CASSQDRETAQFF. As DNA, the CDR3 is TGCGCCAGCAGCCAAGATAGGGAGACAGCGCAGTTCTTC. V gene TRBV4-1 combines with J gene TRBJ2-1; the D gene could be TRBD1 or TRBD2 (5 bases each). The CDR3 has 13 amino acids. Per germline, CDR1 MGHRA and CDR2 YSYEKL. With 0 bases removed from V and 12 bases from J, the gap between germline ends came to 12 bases.

V is TRBV28 and J is TRBJ2-3; 9 bases line up with TRBD1. Looked up from germline, CDR1 is MDHEN and CDR2 is SYDVKM. CDR3 length: 15 amino acids. Losses at the gene ends were 11 bases for V and 2 bases for J; bases not matched to a gene: 11. The CDR3 nucleotides are TGTGCCGCATCACAGGGGGCCTTAAACACAGATACGCAGTATTTT. This translates into CAASQGALNTDTQYF.

V and J are TRBV4-3 and TRBJ1-2; D remains unclear. CDR3 length: 15 residues. Trimming cost V 3 bases and J 6 bases, with 17 bases left between them. The V gene's germline CDR1 is LGHNA and CDR2 YSLEER. CDR3 DNA: TGCGCCAGCAGCCAGTCTAGGGAGGGTTGGGATGGCTACACCTTC. It yields the protein CASSQSREGWDGYTF.

The genes are TRBV10-3 and TRBJ2-1, with D uncertain. Per germline, CDR1 ENHRY and CDR2 SYGVKD. The CDR3 spans 14 residues. Deletions cut 7 bases from V and 6 bases from J, with 16 bases between. For the CDR3, the DNA is TGTGCCATCAAGAGGAGTCTGGATGCCAATGAGCAGTTCTTC. It is translated as CAIKRSLDANEQFF.

The V and J genes are TRBV5-4 and TRBJ2-7; TRBD1 matches at 9 bases. The germline CDR1 and CDR2 sequences are SGHNT and YYREEE (reference sequence). Trimming cost V 6 bases and J 4 bases; bases outside gene matches: 8. This CDR3 is built from 14 residues. The CDR3 protein is CASTRQGEGYEQYF. The CDR3 coding sequence is TGTGCCAGCACAAGACAGGGGGAAGGTTACGAGCAGTACTTC.

V is TRBV29-1 and J is TRBJ2-5; tentatively, D is TRBD1 (5 bases). The CDR3 extends over 13 amino acids. The germline gives CDR1 SQVTM, CDR2 ANQGSEA. V gave up 6 bases and J gave up 2 bases, with 13 bases separating them. CDR3 coding DNA: TGCAGCGTCGGACACCCCCTTCAAGAGACCCAGTACTTC. Its translation is CSVGHPLQETQYF.

V gene TRBV30 combines with J gene TRBJ1-1; D is perhaps TRBD1 (5 bases). CDR3 length: 11 residues. Germline-derived CDR1 and CDR2 are GTSNPN and SVGIG (reference sequence). Trimming left V 3 bases short and J 6 bases short, with 8 bases between. The CDR3 coding sequence is TGTGCCTGGAGCTGGGGGGCTGAAGCTTTCTTT. It specifies CAWSWGAEAFF.

The chain combines TRBV6-5 with TRBJ1-1; no clear D. This CDR3 is 15 amino acids long. The germline CDR1 and CDR2 sequences are MNHEY and SVGAGI. Trimming left V 3 bases short and J 5 bases short, with 16 bases between. In nucleotides, the CDR3 is TGTGCCAGCAGTTATGATTCCCGAGGGAGTACTGAAGCTTTCTTT. Translating gives CASSYDSRGSTEAFF.

This chain joins TRBV7-8 and TRBJ1-1; D ambiguous. This CDR3 spans 14 amino acids. Trimming cost V 1 base and J 7 bases, with 13 bases left between them. CDR1 and CDR2 from the germline V gene are SGHVS and FQNEAQ. CDR3 loop: CASSLVDHGFEAFF. The CDR3 DNA follows: TGTGCCAGCAGCTTAGTAGATCATGGATTTGAAGCTTTCTTT.

V gene TRBV7-9 combines with J gene TRBJ2-2, with no clear D. V was shortened by 5 bases and J by 7 bases, with 11 bases between the two germline ends. Germline V gives CDR1 SEHNR, CDR2 FQNEAQ (reference sequence). The CDR3 length is 13 residues. The chain's CDR3 is CASSPLGIGELFF. CDR3 nucleotides: TGTGCCAGCAGCCCTCTGGGAATCGGGGAGCTGTTTTTT.

The chain uses TRBV5-1 and TRBJ1-2; D gene uncertain. The CDR3 extends over 13 amino acids. V was clipped by 6 bases and J by 0 bases, with 9 bases between them. CDR1 is SGHRS, CDR2 YFSETQ, per germline. The CDR3 loop reads CASTSGSNYGYTF. CDR3 nucleotide sequence: TGCGCCAGCACCTCGGGGTCTAACTATGGCTACACCTTC.

CDR3 sequence reads: CSAMGDRGEYF. The DNA of the CDR3 is TGCAGTGCTATGGGGGACAGGGGAGAATATTTT. The V call is TRBV20-1, the J call TRBJ2-3, with 10 nucleotides matching TRBD1. The CDR3 loop spans 11 amino acids. Per the germline V gene, CDR1 is DFQATT and CDR2 is SNEGSKA (reference sequence). V gave up 4 bases and J gave up 15 bases; unmatched junction bases: 7.

The chain combines TRBV10-2 with TRBJ2-1, with no clear D. Germline values: CDR1 WSHSY, CDR2 SAAADI. CDR3 size: 16 residues. With 5 bases removed from V and 7 bases from J, the gap between germline ends came to 21 bases. DNA of the CDR3: TGCGCCAGCAGTATCCCTAATCGTCTAGGCGCTAATGAGCAGTTCTTC. It translates to CASSIPNRLGANEQFF.

This clone was picked up a small number of times. V is TRBV7-9 and J is TRBJ2-1, with TRBD2 matching 14 bases. Germline CDR1 and CDR2: SEHNR and FQNEAQ (reference sequence). V gave up 5 bases and J gave up 4 bases; unmatched junction bases: 7. CDR3 length equals 17 residues. CDR3 amino acids: CASSPGLAGEIYNEQFF. For the CDR3, the DNA is TGTGCCAGCAGCCCGGGACTAGCGGGGGAGATTTACAATGAGCAGTTCTTC.

The chain combines TRBV4-3 with TRBJ2-7; TRBD1 might be the D (6 bases). V shed 0 bases and J shed 4 bases, with 16 bases lying between them. This CDR3 has 16 amino acids. The germline CDR1 and CDR2 sequences are LGHNA and YSLEER. The CDR3 here is CASSQDREDSSYEQYF. Written as DNA, the CDR3 is TGCGCCAGCAGCCAAGATCGTGAGGACAGCTCTTACGAGCAGTACTTC.

J is TRBJ2-7 and V is TRBV6-5, with a tentative D call TRBD1 (5 bases). CDR3 length: 14 amino acids. V lost 5 bases and J lost 0, with 11 bases in between. Germline V gene lookup returns CDR1 MNHEY and CDR2 SVGAGI. The CDR3 loop is CASSRAGSSYEQYF. CDR3 DNA sequence: TGTGCCAGCAGTCGAGCAGGGTCCTCCTACGAGCAGTACTTC.

The V call is TRBV7-9, the J call TRBJ2-3; 7 bases are shared with TRBD1. The CDR3 runs to 15 residues. CDR1 and CDR2 (germline): SEHNR, FQNEAQ (reference sequence). V lost 1 base and J lost 4; bases outside the gene matches: 5. The CDR3 bases are TGTGCCAGCAGCTTAGGACAGGGTTTCGCAGATACGCAGTATTTT. Protein sequence: CASSLGQGFADTQYF. Full variable domain (remainder filled in from reference TRBV7-9 and TRBJ2-3): DTGVSQNPRHKITKRGQNVTFRCDPISEHNRLYWYRQTLGQGPEFLTYFQNEAQLEKSRLLSDRFSAERPKGSFSTLEIQRTEQGDSAMYLCASSLGQGFADTQYFGPGTRLTVL.

The chain is built from TRBV27 and TRBJ2-1; D may be TRBD2 (6 bases). The ends were cut back, 6 bases at V and 6 bases at J, with 12 bases in the middle. CDR1 and CDR2 from the germline V gene are MNHEY and SMNVEV (reference sequence). This CDR3 has 13 residues. In DNA, the CDR3 is TGTGCCAGCAGATTCCAGGGAGGCAATGAGCAGTTCTTC. The encoded protein is CASRFQGGNEQFF.

This chain uses TRBV27 with TRBJ1-2; perhaps TRBD1 as D (6 bases). This CDR3 has 14 residues. Trimming pared 5 bases from V and 4 bases from J, leaving 14 bases between. CDR1 is MNHEY and CDR2 is SMNVEV in the germline V gene (reference sequence). CDR3 bases: TGTGCCAGCAGTCCCCTGGACAGCGGCTATGGCTACACCTTC. Its protein product is CASSPLDSGYGYTF.

The chain links TRBV10-3 to TRBJ2-7, with 7 bases lining up with TRBD2. CDR1 and CDR2 from the germline V gene are ENHRY and SYGVKD. The ends lost 4 bases at V and 3 bases at J; junction bases unmatched: 0. The CDR3 extends over 12 amino acids. The CDR3 coding sequence is TGTGCCATCAGTGGGACTAGCTACGAGCAGTACTTC. This codes for CAISGTSYEQYF.

The V and J genes are TRBV2 and TRBJ2-7; D call uncertain. The CDR3 is 13 residues long. V dropped 6 bases and J dropped 0 bases, with 9 bases sitting between them. Per the germline V gene, CDR1 is SNHLY and CDR2 is FYNNEI. The CDR3 spells CASRELSSYEQYF. The DNA for the CDR3 is TGTGCCAGCAGGGAACTTAGCTCCTACGAGCAGTACTTC. The variable domain in full, with the rest retrieved from reference TRBV2 and TRBJ2-7, is EPEVTQTPSHQVTQMGQEVILRCVPISNHLYFYWYRQILGQKVEFLVSFYNNEISEKSEIFDDQFSVERPDGSNFTLKIRSTKLEDSAMYFCASRELSSYEQYFGPGTRLTVT.

This sequence joins TRBV18 and TRBJ2-5, with D perhaps TRBD2 (6 bases). Trimming removed 3 bases at V and 3 bases at J, with 11 bases between. Looked up from germline, CDR1 is KGHSH and CDR2 is LQKENI. This CDR3 spans 14 amino acids. In nucleotides, the CDR3 is TGTGCCAGCTCACCGGGACTTCTTGAAGAGACCCAGTACTTC. Amino acid sequence: CASSPGLLEETQYF.

V and J are TRBV7-3 and TRBJ2-7; TRBD1 matches at 9 bases. Germline CDR1 SGHTA, CDR2 FQGTGA. This CDR3 comprises 15 residues. After removal of 2 bases from V and 6 bases from J, the junction contained 8 bases not matched to a gene. CDR3 DNA sequence: TGTGCCAGCAGCTTAGGCGGGACAGGGTCGCGCGAGCAGTACTTC. Residues: CASSLGGTGSREQYF.

This clone was seen once. The chain links TRBV6-1 to TRBJ1-1; no definite D call. The CDR3 covers 15 residues. V was cut by 7 bases and J by 1 base, with 16 bases left in between. From germline, CDR1 is MNHNS and CDR2 SASEGT. CDR3 in DNA: TGTGCCAGCATCCCCCTGATCGTCGCGAACACTGAAGCTTTCTTT. Encoded protein: CASIPLIVANTEAFF.

The chain uses TRBV7-9 and TRBJ2-5; perhaps D is TRBD1 or TRBD2 (5 bases each). The CDR3 runs to 15 residues. CDR1 is SEHNR and CDR2 is FQNEAQ in the germline V gene (reference sequence). The V gene lost 1 base and the J gene lost 2 bases, with 11 bases spanning the gap. CDR3 residues: CASSLGGAQQETQYF. CDR3 coding DNA: TGTGCCAGCAGCTTAGGAGGGGCGCAACAAGAGACCCAGTACTTC. Using reference TRBV7-9 and TRBJ2-5 for the parts outside the CDR3, the full variable domain is DTGVSQNPRHKITKRGQNVTFRCDPISEHNRLYWYRQTLGQGPEFLTYFQNEAQLEKSRLLSDRFSAERPKGSFSTLEIQRTEQGDSAMYLCASSLGGAQQETQYFGPGTRLLVL.

The CDR3 DNA is TGTGCCAGCAGCTTAGAGGACAACTATGGCTACACCTTC. Protein product: CASSLEDNYGYTF. The chain couples TRBV11-2 to TRBJ1-2; no clear D gene. Trimming took 0 bases from V and 2 from J, leaving 4 bases between them. Germline V lookup: CDR1 SGHAT, CDR2 FQNNGV. CDR3 length equals 13 residues.

The chain links TRBV7-3 to TRBJ1-4; D is uncertain. This CDR3 has 13 amino acids. CDR1 and CDR2 from the germline V gene are SGHTA and FQGTGA. Trimming removed 11 bases from V and 6 bases from J, with 16 bases in between. In DNA form, the CDR3 reads TGTGCCGGTGGGCGAGCCCGTGATGAAAAACTGTTTTTT. It translates to CAGGRARDEKLFF.